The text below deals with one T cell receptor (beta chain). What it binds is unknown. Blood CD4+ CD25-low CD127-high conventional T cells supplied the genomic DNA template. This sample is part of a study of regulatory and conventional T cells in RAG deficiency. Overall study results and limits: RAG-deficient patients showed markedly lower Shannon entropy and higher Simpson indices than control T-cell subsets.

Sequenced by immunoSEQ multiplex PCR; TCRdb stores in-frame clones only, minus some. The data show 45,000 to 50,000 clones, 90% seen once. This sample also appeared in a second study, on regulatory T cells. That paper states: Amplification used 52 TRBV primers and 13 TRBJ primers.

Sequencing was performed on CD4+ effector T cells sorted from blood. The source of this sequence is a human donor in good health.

The CDR3 sequence: CASSFGQGAYTDTQYF. CDR3 bases: TGCGCCAGCAGCTTCGGACAGGGGGCCTACACAGATACGCAGTATTTT. This chain uses TRBV5-1 with TRBJ2-3; 11 bases line up with TRBD1. The junction had 4 bases not matched to a gene; V was cut back by 2 bases and J by 2 bases. CDR3 size: 16 residues. Germline V gene lookup returns CDR1 SGHRS and CDR2 YFSETQ. Variable domain in full (rest from reference TRBV5-1 and TRBJ2-3): KAGVTQTPRYLIKTRGQQVTLSCSPISGHRSVSWYQQTPGQGLQFLFEYFSETQRNKGNFPGRFSGRQFSNSRSEMNVSTLELGDSALYLCASSFGQGAYTDTQYFGPGTRLTVL.